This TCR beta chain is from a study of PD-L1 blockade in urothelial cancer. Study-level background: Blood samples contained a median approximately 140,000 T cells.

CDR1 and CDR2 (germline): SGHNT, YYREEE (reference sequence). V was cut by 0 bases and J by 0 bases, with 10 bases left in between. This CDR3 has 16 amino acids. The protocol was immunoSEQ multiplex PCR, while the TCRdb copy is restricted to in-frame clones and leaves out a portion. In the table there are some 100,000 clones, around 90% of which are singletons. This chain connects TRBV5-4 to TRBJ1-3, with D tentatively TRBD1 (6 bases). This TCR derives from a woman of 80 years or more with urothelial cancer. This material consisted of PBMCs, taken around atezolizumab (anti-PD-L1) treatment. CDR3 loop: CASSLGDNYSGNTIYF. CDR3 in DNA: TGTGCCAGCAGCTTGGGGGACAATTACTCTGGAAACACCATATATTTT.